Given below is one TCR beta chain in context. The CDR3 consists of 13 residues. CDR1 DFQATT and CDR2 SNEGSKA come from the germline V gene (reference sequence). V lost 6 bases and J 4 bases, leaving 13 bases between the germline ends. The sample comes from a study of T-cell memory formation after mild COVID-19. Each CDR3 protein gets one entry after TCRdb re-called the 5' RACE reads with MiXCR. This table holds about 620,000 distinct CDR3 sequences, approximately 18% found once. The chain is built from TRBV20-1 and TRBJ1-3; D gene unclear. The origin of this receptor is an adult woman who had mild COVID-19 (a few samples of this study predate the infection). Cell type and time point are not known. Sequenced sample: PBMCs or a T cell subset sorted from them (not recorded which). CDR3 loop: CSATTVGGNTIYF. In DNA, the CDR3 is TGCAGTGCAACCACAGTTGGAGGAAACACCATATATTTT.